Following are 28 T cell receptor beta chains from one sample sequenced in a study of OX40 agonist ivuxolimab in advanced cancers. TCRdb's copy holds only in-frame clones and misses some; the assay was immunoSEQ multiplex PCR. Among about 50,000 clones listed, approximately 88% were seen once. The input for sequencing was CD4+ or CD8+ T cells sorted from blood, taken in a trial of the OX40 agonist ivuxolimab. Receptors originate from an adult with an advanced solid tumor such as melanoma, head and neck, liver or kidney cancer.

This chain uses TRBV25-1 with TRBJ2-2; D remains ambiguous. The V gene lost 1 base and the J gene lost 6 bases, with 12 bases spanning the gap. CDR1 is MGHDK and CDR2 is SYGVNS in the germline V gene. The CDR3 runs 15 residues. The CDR3 DNA is TGTGCCAGCAGTGAATCGTTGACTTTTGCCGGGGAGCTGTTTTTT. It translates to CASSESLTFAGELFF.

This chain uses TRBV30 with TRBJ1-1; 8 bases map to TRBD1. The V gene end was trimmed by 2 bases and the J gene end by 9 bases; junction bases not matched to a gene: 5. Germline CDR1 reads GTSNPN; CDR2 reads SVGIG (reference sequence). The CDR3 consists of 12 residues. CDR3 in amino acids: CAWSPGQAQAFF. CDR3 coding DNA: TGTGCCTGGAGTCCGGGACAGGCTCAAGCTTTCTTT. The complete variable domain, with remaining parts taken from reference TRBV30 and TRBJ1-1, reads SQTIHQWPATLVQPVGSPLSLECTVEGTSNPNLYWYRQAAGRGLQLLFYSVGIGQISSEVPQNLSASRPQDRQFILSSKKLLLSDSGFYLCAWSPGQAQAFFGQGTRLTVV.

The J gene is TRBJ2-7, the V gene TRBV7-2; D call uncertain. The CDR3 extends over 14 amino acids. CDR1 is SGHTA and CDR2 is FQGNSA in the germline V gene. V was pared by 3 bases and J by 5 bases, with 14 bases between. The CDR3 protein is CASSFRFSKDEQYF. DNA for the CDR3: TGTGCCAGCAGCTTCCGCTTTTCTAAGGACGAGCAGTACTTC. The variable domain in full, with the rest retrieved from reference TRBV7-2 and TRBJ2-7, is GAGVSQSPSNKVTEKGKDVELRCDPISGHTALYWYRQSLGQGLEFLIYFQGNSAPDKSGLPSDRFSAERTGGSVSTLTIQRTQQEDSAVYLCASSFRFSKDEQYFGPGTRLTVT.

This chain joins TRBV6-5 and TRBJ1-6; 7 positions agree with TRBD1. V dropped 6 bases and J dropped 5; count of bases not matched to a gene: 7. CDR1 and CDR2 (germline): MNHEY, SVGAGI. This CDR3 region has 15 residues. The CDR3 coding sequence is TGTGCCAGCAGACCCGGGACAGTAAATAATTCACCCCTCCACTTT. Translation: CASRPGTVNNSPLHF.

This clone has a single count. The CDR3 DNA reads as TGTGCCAGCAGCTCCGGACAGGGGAATACGCAGTATTTT. Translating it yields CASSSGQGNTQYF. The chain is built from TRBV7-2 and TRBJ2-3; 9 bases line up with TRBD1. Trimming at V came to 4 bases and at J to 7 bases, leaving 3 bases not matched to a gene. The CDR3 extends over 13 amino acids. CDR1 SGHTA and CDR2 FQGNSA come from the germline V gene.

V is TRBV19 and J is TRBJ1-1, with D hard to call. Germline V CDR1 and CDR2: LNHDA, SQIVND (reference sequence). With 5 bases removed from V and 8 bases from J, the gap between germline ends came to 12 bases. There are 12 residues in the CDR3. The CDR3 is CASSPQTPEAFF. The CDR3 bases are TGTGCCAGTAGTCCCCAGACACCAGAAGCTTTCTTT.

The J gene is TRBJ2-3, the V gene TRBV18; D tentatively fits TRBD1 or TRBD2 (5 bases each). Germline V gene sequence: CDR1 KGHSH, CDR2 LQKENI. CDR3 length: 16 residues. V was clipped by 1 base and J by 2 bases, with 13 bases between them. The CDR3 bases are TGTGCCAGCTCACCACGCCAGGGAGCTCCCACAGATACGCAGTATTTT. It is translated as CASSPRQGAPTDTQYF.

This chain uses TRBV7-2 with TRBJ2-1; D gene unclear. The CDR3 has 13 residues. The ends were cut back, 0 bases at V and 5 bases at J, with 5 bases in the middle. In germline, CDR1 is SGHTA, CDR2 FQGNSA. The CDR3 DNA is TGTGCCAGCAGCTTAGCATCAAACAATGAGCAGTTCTTC. Translated, it gives CASSLASNNEQFF.

The CDR3 reads CASSLTGQGNSPLHF. CDR3 sequence (DNA): TGTGCCAGCAGCCTAACGGGACAGGGGAATTCACCCCTCCACTTT. The chain employs TRBV6-5 and TRBJ1-6; 10 positions agree with TRBD1. Germline V gives CDR1 MNHEY, CDR2 SVGAGI. There are 15 residues in the CDR3. With 6 bases clipped from V and 7 bases from J, the junction kept 6 bases outside the gene matches.

The chain employs TRBV4-2 and TRBJ2-7; no clear D gene. The CDR3 totals 15 residues. Between the trimmed V and J ends, which lost 0 bases and 2 bases, there was a span of 11 bases. Germline V gene lookup returns CDR1 LGHNA and CDR2 YNFKEQ. CDR3 coding DNA: TGTGCCAGCAGCCAAGATCGGCACGGAGCCTACGAGCAGTACTTC. This codes for CASSQDRHGAYEQYF.

This clone was picked up one time. This rearrangement joins TRBV9 to TRBJ2-1, with D unclear. V dropped 1 base and J dropped 7 bases, with 6 bases sitting between them. The CDR3 consists of 12 residues. Germline V CDR1 and CDR2: SGDLS, YYNGEE. CDR3 DNA sequence: TGTGCCAGCAGCGTAAAAGGGAATGAGCAGTTCTTC. It encodes CASSVKGNEQFF.

V is TRBV21-1 and J is TRBJ1-5. TRBV21-1 is described as a pseudogene. The CDR3 length is 13 residues. The CDR3 is CASKGKSNQPQHF. In DNA form, the CDR3 reads TGTGCCAGCAAGGGTAAGAGCAATCAGCCCCAGCATTTT.

The gene calls are TRBV14 and TRBJ1-1, with D possibly being TRBD1 (6 bases). V lost 1 base and J lost 5, with 20 bases in between. The germline V gene has CDR1 SGHDN and CDR2 FVKESK. The CDR3 contains 17 residues. The CDR3: CASSQVRLRGAGTEAFF. CDR3 coding DNA: TGTGCCAGCAGCCAAGTTCGTTTGCGGGGGGCCGGGACTGAAGCTTTCTTT.

The chain links TRBV11-2 to TRBJ1-2; 8 nucleotides match TRBD1. The CDR3 has 14 amino acids. Germline V gene data show CDR1 as SGHAT and CDR2 as FQNNGV. The junction had 9 bases not matched to a gene; V was cut back by 4 bases and J by 8 bases. The CDR3 region has the DNA TGTGCCAGCAGCTCCTATACAGGGGGGAGAGGCTACACCTTC. As protein: CASSSYTGGRGYTF.

This sequence joins TRBV5-1 and TRBJ2-7; TRBD1 matches at 7 bases. Germline CDR1 SGHRS, CDR2 YFSETQ. V lost 4 bases and J lost 6; bases outside the gene matches: 16. The CDR3 covers 16 residues. Here the CDR3 DNA reads TGCGCCAGCAGCCCGGGGACAGCCCCTTCACCAGCCGAGCAGTACTTC. It is translated as CASSPGTAPSPAEQYF.

This rearrangement joins TRBV10-1 to TRBJ2-4; D may match TRBD1 or TRBD2 (5 bases each). The CDR3 runs to 15 residues. Per germline, CDR1 WNHNN and CDR2 SYGVQD (reference sequence). V was clipped by 3 bases and J by 6 bases, with 15 bases between them. CDR3: CASSESGTRGNIQYF. As DNA, the CDR3 is TGCGCCAGCAGTGAATCCGGGACCCGGGGAAACATTCAGTACTTC.

The chain joins TRBV5-4 to TRBJ1-5; D is unclear. V was pared by 7 bases and J by 3 bases, with 8 bases between. The CDR3 sequence is 12 residues long. Germline V CDR1 and CDR2: SGHNT, YYREEE (reference sequence). The CDR3, as DNA: TGTGCCAGCCGGGGTCACAATCAGCCCCAGCATTTT. Translated: CASRGHNQPQHF.

The genes are TRBV6-6 and TRBJ1-1; 7 bases fit TRBD1. Germline values: CDR1 MNHNY, CDR2 SVGAGI (reference sequence). This CDR3 contains 15 residues. The trim removed 6 bases at V and 4 bases at J, leaving 11 bases unmatched. The DNA of the CDR3 is TGTGCCAGCAGGGGGACAGACTCTCAGGGCACTGAAGCTTTCTTT. Translated, it gives CASRGTDSQGTEAFF.

In DNA, the CDR3 is TGTGCCAGCAGAGACGGCAACCTCTCTGGAAACACCATATATTTT. It yields the protein CASRDGNLSGNTIYF. The rearrangement joins TRBV7-3 to TRBJ1-3; D is undetermined. CDR3 size: 15 residues. V lost 6 bases and J 0 bases, leaving 12 bases between the germline ends. Looked up from germline, CDR1 is SGHTA and CDR2 is FQGTGA.

The chain combines TRBV18 with TRBJ2-5, with TRBD2 matching over 10 bases. Looked up from germline, CDR1 is KGHSH and CDR2 is LQKENI. The J segment lost 5 bases and the V segment lost 3 bases, leaving 9 bases of the junction unmatched. The CDR3 has 16 amino acids. The CDR3 DNA reads as TGTGCCAGCTCACCCCGGACTAGCGGAGGGGGGGAGACCCAGTACTTC. Its protein product is CASSPRTSGGGETQYF.

The genes are TRBV5-4 and TRBJ2-3; D is perhaps TRBD1 (6 bases). This CDR3 region has 14 residues. Trimming left V 3 bases short and J 0 bases short, with 8 bases between. The germline gives CDR1 SGHNT, CDR2 YYREEE (reference sequence). CDR3 in DNA: TGTGCCAGCAGCTACACAGGGAGCACAGATACGCAGTATTTT. Protein product: CASSYTGSTDTQYF.

This clone was observed once. J is TRBJ1-1 and V is TRBV2; no definite D call. Per germline, CDR1 SNHLY and CDR2 FYNNEI. The CDR3 covers 14 residues. Deletions cut 7 bases from V and 4 bases from J, with 16 bases between. CDR3 nucleotides: TGTGCCAGCATTTTATCCCGGCTGGGCACTGAAGCTTTCTTT. Protein: CASILSRLGTEAFF. The entire variable domain, with the rest obtained from reference TRBV2 and TRBJ1-1, is as follows: EPEVTQTPSHQVTQMGQEVILRCVPISNHLYFYWYRQILGQKVEFLVSFYNNEISEKSEIFDDQFSVERPDGSNFTLKIRSTKLEDSAMYFCASILSRLGTEAFFGQGTRLTVV.

The V and J genes are TRBV28 and TRBJ1-4; D gene unclear. Trimming cost V 6 bases and J 8 bases, with 7 bases left between them. Germline lookup yields CDR1 MDHEN and CDR2 SYDVKM. This CDR3 spans 11 amino acids. DNA for the CDR3: TGTGCCAGCAGCCTTCGCGAAAAACTGTTTTTT. This gives the protein CASSLREKLFF. The complete variable domain, with remaining parts taken from reference TRBV28 and TRBJ1-4, reads DVKVTQSSRYLVKRTGEKVFLECVQDMDHENMFWYRQDPGLGLRLIYFSYDVKMKEKGDIPEGYSVSREKKERFSLILESASTNQTSMYLCASSLREKLFFGSGTQLSVL.

J is TRBJ2-5 and V is TRBV12-2; TRBD1, the table's D call, was not compared with the DNA. TRBV12-2 is deemed a pseudogene. This CDR3 region has 14 residues. DNA for the CDR3: TGTGCAAGTCGCGTACAGGGTATTCAAGAGACCCAGTACTTC. Translated: CASRVQGIQETQYF.

The chain is built from TRBV27 and TRBJ2-7, with 9 bases fitting TRBD2. Germline lookup yields CDR1 MNHEY and CDR2 SMNVEV (reference sequence). The CDR3 spans 16 residues. J gave up 2 bases and V 6 bases, and 11 bases lay outside the gene matches. The CDR3 loop is CASRAQASGITYEQYF. The CDR3 DNA sequence: TGTGCCAGCAGGGCCCAAGCTAGCGGGATAACCTACGAGCAGTACTTC.

The chain uses TRBV7-7 and TRBJ2-5, with D possibly TRBD1 on 6 matching bases. This CDR3 has 14 amino acids. The V end was cut by 2 bases, the J end by 5 bases, with 12 bases between. CDR1 SSHAT and CDR2 FNYEAQ come from the germline V gene (reference sequence). CDR3 nucleotides: TGTGCCAGCAGCTTATTGGGGGCCCGGGAGACCCAGTACTTC. Protein product: CASSLLGARETQYF.

The chain carries TRBV7-9 and TRBJ1-4, with 8 bases lining up with TRBD1. The CDR3 is 17 residues long. V was pared by 1 base and J by 2 bases, with 6 bases of the junction left unmatched. Germline CDR1 and CDR2: SEHNR and FQNEAQ (reference sequence). The CDR3 is CASSLVARGRTNEKLFF. CDR3 DNA: TGTGCCAGCAGCTTAGTGGCCAGGGGGCGGACTAATGAAAAACTGTTTTTT. The variable domain in full, completed from reference TRBV7-9 and TRBJ1-4, reads DTGVSQNPRHKITKRGQNVTFRCDPISEHNRLYWYRQTLGQGPEFLTYFQNEAQLEKSRLLSDRFSAERPKGSFSTLEIQRTEQGDSAMYLCASSLVARGRTNEKLFFGSGTQLSVL.

In DNA form, the CDR3 reads TGTGCCAGCAGCTTAGCGAAGGCCGGTCGGGGGAGCACAGATACGCAGTATTTT. It translates to CASSLAKAGRGSTDTQYF. This rearrangement joins TRBV7-8 to TRBJ2-3, with D perhaps matching TRBD2 (6 bases). The CDR3 has 18 residues. Per germline, CDR1 SGHVS and CDR2 FQNEAQ. The germline V and J ends were trimmed by 0 bases and 0 bases, with 16 bases remaining between them.